A selection of T cell receptor beta chains follows, all from one sample in a study of blood T cell repertoires in COVID-19. Using immunoSEQ multiplex PCR, the repertoire was profiled, and TCRdb retains in-frame clones only, with some absent. The data contain some 190,000 clones, 82% of them singletons. The sample consisted of peripheral blood. Source of these receptors: a woman in her sixties or seventies with COVID-19, enrolled during active disease. Each CDR3 is given with its conserved first and last residue. The D gene is left open where the match is weak. Rows give clone size only sometimes, using once, few, many, or a class for an expanded clone.

D,V,J,size,CDR3,DNA
-,TRBV19,TRBJ1-2,once,CASSGESGVYGYTF,TGTGCCAGTAGTGGGGAGAGCGGGGTCTATGGCTACACCTTC
-,TRBV5-1,TRBJ1-5,-,CASSLAQGTQPQHF,TGCGCCAGCAGCTTGGCACAGGGCACTCAGCCCCAGCATTTT
TRBD1,TRBV2,TRBJ1-4,-,CASSDRGREKLFF,TGTGCCAGCAGTGACAGGGGGCGAGAAAAACTGTTTTTT
-,TRBV4-3,TRBJ1-3,-,CASSQDPLGQATSRNTIYF,TGCGCCAGCAGCCAAGATCCCTTGGGGCAGGCGACATCGAGAAACACCATATATTTT
TRBD1,TRBV15,TRBJ1-5,-,CATSRGTGRTQPQHF,TGTGCCACCAGCAGGGGGACAGGGCGGACGCAGCCCCAGCATTTT
-,TRBV19,TRBJ1-5,many,CASSIGRVGRSQHF,TGTGCCAGTAGTATAGGCAGGGTAGGGAGGTCCCAGCATTTT
TRBD1,TRBV30,TRBJ1-4,-,CAWSVRQGNEKLFF,TGTGCCTGGAGTGTGAGACAGGGTAACGAAAAACTGTTTTTT
TRBD1,TRBV4-2,TRBJ1-6,few,CASSQETGANSPLHF,TGTGCCAGCAGCCAAGAGACAGGGGCTAATTCACCCCTCCACTTT
TRBD2,TRBV28,TRBJ2-7,-,CASSSAGGRGDEQYF,TGTGCCAGCAGTTCTGCGGGGGGGCGCGGGGACGAGCAGTACTTC
TRBD1,TRBV13,TRBJ1-2,-,CASSPGTGGVSYGYTF,TGTGCCAGCAGCCCCGGGACAGGGGGTGTCTCCTATGGCTACACCTTC
TRBD1,TRBV19,TRBJ1-1,-,CASSRTNRGTEAFF,TGTGCCAGTAGCCGTACCAACAGGGGCACTGAAGCTTTCTTT
TRBD1,TRBV6-1,TRBJ2-1,-,CASSELDQGAPRPTYNEQFF,TGTGCCAGCAGTGAATTGGACCAGGGGGCCCCGAGACCCACCTACAATGAGCAGTTCTTC
TRBD1,TRBV7-6,TRBJ1-2,few,CASSLQGHSNYGYTF,TGTGCCAGCAGCCTACAGGGGCACTCTAACTATGGCTACACCTTC
TRBD2,TRBV7-2,TRBJ2-1,-,CASSLVIGGRSSYNEQFF,TGTGCCAGCAGCTTAGTTATCGGCGGGAGGAGCTCCTACAATGAGCAGTTCTTC
-,TRBV4-2,TRBJ1-1,many,CASSQDRDTEAFF,TGTGCCAGCAGCCAAGACCGGGACACTGAAGCTTTCTTT
-,TRBV6-2/TRBV6-3,TRBJ2-1,-,CASSYRGSSYNEQFF,TGTGCCAGCAGTTACAGGGGGAGCTCCTACAATGAGCAGTTCTTC
TRBD1,TRBV29-1,TRBJ1-1,few,CSVPGQGKAEAFF,TGCAGCGTCCCCGGACAGGGTAAGGCTGAAGCTTTCTTT
-,TRBV28,TRBJ2-7,-,CASGRQDSSYEQYF,TGTGCCAGCGGTCGGCAGGATAGCTCCTACGAGCAGTACTTC
-,TRBV30,TRBJ2-1,once,CAWQGSYNEQFF,TGTGCCTGGCAGGGGTCCTACAATGAGCAGTTCTTC
-,TRBV6-5,TRBJ1-6,-,CASSRQVVNNSPLHF,TGTGCCAGCAGCCGACAGGTCGTGAATAATTCACCCCTCCACTTT
-,TRBV7-8,TRBJ2-6,-,CASSFYGRASGANVLTF,TGTGCCAGCAGCTTTTACGGCAGGGCCTCTGGGGCCAACGTCCTGACTTTC
-,TRBV20-1,TRBJ2-7,-,CSLPRGYEQYF,TGCAGTTTACCCAGGGGCTACGAGCAGTACTTC
-,TRBV7-9,TRBJ1-1,-,CASSYGGNTEAFF,TGTGCCAGCAGCTACGGGGGGAACACTGAAGCTTTCTTT
TRBD1,TRBV7-9,TRBJ2-7,-,CASSLEDRHYEQYF,TGTGCCAGCAGCTTGGAGGACAGGCACTACGAGCAGTACTTC
-,TRBV7-8,TRBJ1-3,-,CASSVGAGSDTIYF,TGTGCCAGCAGCGTTGGGGCAGGGTCGGACACCATATATTTT
TRBD1,TRBV28,TRBJ1-3,-,CASSVTGGGNTIYF,TGTGCCAGCAGTGTAACAGGGGGTGGAAACACCATATATTTT
TRBD1,TRBV30,TRBJ1-4,-,CAWRNESTGRSEKLFF,TGTGCCTGGAGAAACGAATCGACAGGGCGAAGTGAAAAACTGTTTTTT
TRBD1,TRBV28,TRBJ2-1,-,CASSSQGVGEQFF,TGTGCCAGCAGTTCACAGGGGGTGGGTGAGCAGTTCTTC
-,TRBV20-1,TRBJ1-5,-,CSASEAGSRRNQPQHF,TGCAGTGCTAGTGAGGCGGGCAGTCGTCGCAATCAGCCCCAGCATTTT
TRBD2,TRBV2,TRBJ2-1,-,CASRPSGLIYNEQFF,TGTGCCAGCAGGCCTAGCGGCTTGATTTACAATGAGCAGTTCTTC
-,TRBV7-2,TRBJ1-4,-,CASSLVWRASTNEKLFF,TGTGCCAGCAGCTTAGTTTGGCGGGCCTCAACTAATGAAAAACTGTTTTTT
-,TRBV19,TRBJ2-3,-,CASSREYTDTQYF,TGTGCCAGTAGTAGGGAGTACACAGATACGCAGTATTTT
TRBD2,TRBV3-1/TRBV3-2,TRBJ2-5,-,CASSQEVLAGGVQYF,TGTGCCAGCAGCCAAGAAGTACTAGCGGGGGGGGTCCAGTACTTC
TRBD2,TRBV4-1,TRBJ2-5,-,CASSQVTSVKETQYF,TGCGCCAGCAGCCAAGTGACTAGCGTGAAAGAGACCCAGTACTTC
TRBD2,TRBV15,TRBJ2-4,-,CATSRESGGPLAKNIQYF,TGTGCCACCAGCAGAGAAAGCGGGGGGCCCCTAGCCAAAAACATTCAGTACTTC
-,TRBV6-5,TRBJ1-2,-,CASSPGGYRRGYTF,TGTGCCAGCAGTCCCGGGGGGTACCGCCGGGGCTACACCTTC
-,TRBV20-1,TRBJ2-3,few,CSHLGPDTQYF,TGCAGTCACTTGGGGCCAGATACGCAGTATTTT
-,TRBV5-1,TRBJ1-1,-,CASSFSVNTEAFF,TGCGCCAGCAGCTTTTCTGTGAACACTGAAGCTTTCTTT
-,TRBV11-2,TRBJ1-5,-,CASSLDGWANQPQHF,TGTGCCAGCAGCTTAGATGGGTGGGCCAATCAGCCCCAGCATTTT
TRBD1,TRBV2,TRBJ1-2,-,CASSRDRNYGYTF,TGTGCCAGCAGTCGGGACAGGAACTATGGCTACACCTTC
-,TRBV28,TRBJ2-1,few,CASSLSSVTYNEQFF,TGTGCCAGCAGTTTAAGCTCTGTAACCTACAATGAGCAGTTCTTC
TRBD1,TRBV9,TRBJ1-3,-,CASSERGDRGAGNTIYF,TGTGCCAGCAGCGAAAGAGGTGACAGGGGGGCTGGAAACACCATATATTTT
TRBD1,TRBV6-5,TRBJ2-7,-,CASSFGTGESYEQYF,TGTGCCAGCAGTTTTGGGACAGGGGAATCCTACGAGCAGTACTTC
TRBD2,TRBV27,TRBJ2-1,-,CASSLFGGSSYNEQFF,TGTGCCAGCAGTTTATTCGGGGGGAGCTCCTACAATGAGCAGTTCTTC
TRBD2,TRBV28,TRBJ2-2,-,CASSLPSVAGGPHSNTGELFF,TGTGCCAGCAGTCTCCCCAGCGTAGCGGGGGGGCCACACTCGAACACCGGGGAGCTGTTTTTT